The 14 T cell receptor beta chains in this list originate from one sample, sequenced in a study of cytomegalovirus exposure and HLA in healthy donors (dated by TCRdb to 2016 to 2017). Receptor amplification or capture employed the immunoSEQ multiplex PCR assay. For the multiplex PCR, a mixture combining 60 forward primers for TCR Vbeta segments and 13 reverse primers for TCR Jbeta segments was used. Sourced from immuneACCESS, this table was stored by TCRdb with only in-frame sequences that have V and J called. A share of the clones is absent; for the studies checked, an unresolved V gene accounts for under half, and the remainder has no known explanation. For this sample there are some 170,000 clones; 70% to 90% appear just once. The ten most abundant clones make up approximately 2.1% of the sample. The sample comprised PBMCs. These receptors were taken from a woman under 30 in good health and CMV-seronegative.

The V and J genes are TRBV5-8 and TRBJ1-4, with TRBD1 identical over 8 bases. Germline lookup yields CDR1 SGHTS and CDR2 YDEGEE. The CDR3 is 15 residues long. V lost 2 bases and J lost 6; bases outside the gene matches: 6. This chain's CDR3 is CASSLGQGRYEKLFF. Here the CDR3 DNA reads TGTGCCAGCAGCTTAGGACAGGGCCGCTATGAAAAACTGTTTTTT.

The chain couples TRBV6-6 to TRBJ2-7, with TRBD1 matching over 9 bases. Germline-derived CDR1 and CDR2 are MNHNY and SVGAGI (reference sequence). This CDR3 contains 15 residues. J gave up 4 bases and V 2 bases, and 6 bases lay outside the gene matches. Here the CDR3 DNA reads TGTGCCAGCAGTTACGAGGGACAGGGAGCGTACGAGCAGTACTTC. Protein sequence: CASSYEGQGAYEQYF.

The chain has TRBV11-2 and TRBJ1-1, with D tentatively TRBD1 (5 bases). The CDR3 length is 16 residues. Germline V gene data show CDR1 as SGHAT and CDR2 as FQNNGV. V lost 1 base and J lost 1, with 13 bases in between. The CDR3: CASSLGAGLPNTEAFF. The CDR3 DNA reads TGTGCCAGCAGCTTAGGTGCGGGACTCCCGAACACTGAAGCTTTCTTT.

The chain links TRBV28 to TRBJ2-7, with 8 nucleotides matching TRBD1. Losses at the gene ends were 1 base for V and 7 bases for J; bases not matched to a gene: 9. Per the germline V gene, CDR1 is MDHEN and CDR2 is SYDVKM. The CDR3 runs 15 residues. The CDR3 here is CASSLLGRGPVEQYF. The DNA for the CDR3 is TGTGCCAGCAGTTTATTGGGCAGGGGGCCTGTTGAGCAGTACTTC.

V usage is TRBV28 and J usage is TRBJ2-7; 13 bases are a match to TRBD2. Germline values: CDR1 MDHEN, CDR2 SYDVKM. With 3 bases clipped from V and 2 bases from J, the junction kept 10 bases outside the gene matches. The CDR3 covers 18 residues. The CDR3 sequence is CASSFQTSGRGIPYEQYF. CDR3 bases: TGTGCCAGCAGTTTCCAAACTAGCGGGAGGGGGATCCCCTACGAGCAGTACTTC.

This chain links TRBV7-3 with TRBJ2-5; TRBD2 matches 8 bases. In germline, CDR1 is SGHTA, CDR2 FQGTGA. V lost 5 bases, J lost 4 bases, and 12 bases stayed unmatched. The CDR3 spans 16 residues. The CDR3 DNA is TGTGCCAGCAGCCAGGGGATGGCGGGGGGCGGAGAGACCCAGTACTTC. Translating it yields CASSQGMAGGGETQYF.

With regard to this clone: One junction end disagrees with the germline gene, perhaps due to a read error. The CDR3 loop reads CASSLGQVRYGYAF. Here the CDR3 DNA reads TGTGCCAGCAGTTTAGGCCAGGTCCGCTATGGCTACGCCTTC. The V gene is TRBV28, the J gene TRBJ1-2; D unclear. Germline V gives CDR1 MDHEN, CDR2 SYDVKM. The CDR3 is 14 residues long.

This clone was detected once. V gene TRBV5-1 combines with J gene TRBJ1-2; 9 bases are shared with TRBD1. Trimming at V came to 4 bases and at J to 4 bases, leaving 11 bases not matched to a gene. The germline gives CDR1 SGHRS, CDR2 YFSETQ. The CDR3 is 16 residues long. In nucleotides, the CDR3 is TGCGCCAGCAGCGCCCCGGACAGGGGCGTTGGCTATGGCTACACCTTC. Its translation is CASSAPDRGVGYGYTF.

This clone was detected once. The germline gene is not matched at one end of the junction; a read error may be the cause. The chain employs TRBV7-9 and TRBJ1-1; tentative D call: TRBD1 (6 bases). Germline-derived CDR1 and CDR2 are SEHNR and FQNEAQ (reference sequence). CDR3 length: 15 amino acids. CDR3 DNA sequence: TGTTCCAGCAGCGGACGGACAGCCCGGAACACTGAAGCTTTCTTT. It yields the protein CSSSGRTARNTEAFF.

The count of this clone is one. V and J are TRBV12-5 and TRBJ2-3; 11 bases agree with TRBD2. The length of the CDR3 is 16 residues. Germline loops: CDR1 LGHNT, CDR2 FRNRAP. The V segment lost 5 bases and the J segment 6 bases; nucleotides outside the gene matches: 10. CDR3 bases: TGTGCTAGTGGTCTAACCGGACTAGCGGGTTCGGATACGCAGTATTTT. It codes for CASGLTGLAGSDTQYF.

The chain joins TRBV5-4 to TRBJ2-7, with D possibly TRBD1 on 5 matching bases. V shed 4 bases and J shed 12 bases, with 17 bases lying between them. Germline-derived CDR1 and CDR2 are SGHNT and YYREEE (reference sequence). The CDR3 has 12 residues. The CDR3 DNA reads TGTGCCAGCAGCCTCGACAGCTCGAGCAGGTACTTC. Its protein is CASSLDSSSRYF.

The table lists this clone with a few counts. CDR3 in amino acids: CASSWDRDSAEQYF. The CDR3 coding sequence is TGTGCCAGCAGCTGGGACAGGGATTCCGCCGAGCAGTACTTC. The chain combines TRBV7-6 with TRBJ2-7; 9 bases match TRBD1. Germline lookup yields CDR1 SGHVS and CDR2 FNYEAQ. The CDR3 spans 14 residues. Trimming at V came to 4 bases and at J to 6 bases, leaving 7 bases not matched to a gene. Together with reference TRBV7-6 and TRBJ2-7, the CDR3 gives the full variable domain: GAGVSQSPRYKVTKRGQDVALRCDPISGHVSLYWYRQALGQGPEFLTYFNYEAQQDKSGLPNDRFSAERPEGSISTLTIQRTEQRDSAMYRCASSWDRDSAEQYFGPGTRLTVT.

V gene TRBV27 combines with J gene TRBJ2-2; D perhaps matches TRBD1 (6 bases). CDR1 MNHEY and CDR2 SMNVEV come from the germline V gene (reference sequence). Trimming removed 9 bases at V and 0 bases at J, with 17 bases between. The CDR3 has 16 residues. The CDR3: CARTPLTGSNTGELFF. DNA of the CDR3: TGTGCCAGGACCCCCCTAACAGGGTCGAACACCGGGGAGCTGTTTTTT.

The chain combines TRBV6-4 with TRBJ2-3; 10 bases are shared with TRBD1. Germline loops: CDR1 MRHNA, CDR2 SNTAGT. V trimming: 8 bases; J trimming: 2 bases; junction bases outside the gene matches: 7. The CDR3 sequence is 15 residues long. CDR3 in amino acids: CASATTGGITDTQYF. DNA for the CDR3: TGTGCCAGCGCTACGACAGGGGGCATCACAGATACGCAGTATTTT.